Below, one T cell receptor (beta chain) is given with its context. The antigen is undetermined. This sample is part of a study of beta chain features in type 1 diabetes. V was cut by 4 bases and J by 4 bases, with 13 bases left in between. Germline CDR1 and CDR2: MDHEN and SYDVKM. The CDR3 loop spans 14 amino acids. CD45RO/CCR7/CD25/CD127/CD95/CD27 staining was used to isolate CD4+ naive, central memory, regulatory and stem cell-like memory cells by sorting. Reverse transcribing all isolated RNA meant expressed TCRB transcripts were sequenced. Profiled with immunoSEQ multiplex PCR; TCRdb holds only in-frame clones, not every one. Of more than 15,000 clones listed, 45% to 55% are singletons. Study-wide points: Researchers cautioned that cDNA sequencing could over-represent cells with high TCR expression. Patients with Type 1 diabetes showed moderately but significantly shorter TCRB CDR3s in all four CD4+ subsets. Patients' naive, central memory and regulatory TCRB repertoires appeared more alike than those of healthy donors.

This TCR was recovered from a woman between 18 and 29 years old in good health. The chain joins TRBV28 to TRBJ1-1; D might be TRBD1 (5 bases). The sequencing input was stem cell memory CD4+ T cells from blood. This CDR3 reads CASSSLYRFTEAFF. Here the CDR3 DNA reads TGTGCCAGCAGTTCGCTCTACAGGTTCACTGAAGCTTTCTTT.